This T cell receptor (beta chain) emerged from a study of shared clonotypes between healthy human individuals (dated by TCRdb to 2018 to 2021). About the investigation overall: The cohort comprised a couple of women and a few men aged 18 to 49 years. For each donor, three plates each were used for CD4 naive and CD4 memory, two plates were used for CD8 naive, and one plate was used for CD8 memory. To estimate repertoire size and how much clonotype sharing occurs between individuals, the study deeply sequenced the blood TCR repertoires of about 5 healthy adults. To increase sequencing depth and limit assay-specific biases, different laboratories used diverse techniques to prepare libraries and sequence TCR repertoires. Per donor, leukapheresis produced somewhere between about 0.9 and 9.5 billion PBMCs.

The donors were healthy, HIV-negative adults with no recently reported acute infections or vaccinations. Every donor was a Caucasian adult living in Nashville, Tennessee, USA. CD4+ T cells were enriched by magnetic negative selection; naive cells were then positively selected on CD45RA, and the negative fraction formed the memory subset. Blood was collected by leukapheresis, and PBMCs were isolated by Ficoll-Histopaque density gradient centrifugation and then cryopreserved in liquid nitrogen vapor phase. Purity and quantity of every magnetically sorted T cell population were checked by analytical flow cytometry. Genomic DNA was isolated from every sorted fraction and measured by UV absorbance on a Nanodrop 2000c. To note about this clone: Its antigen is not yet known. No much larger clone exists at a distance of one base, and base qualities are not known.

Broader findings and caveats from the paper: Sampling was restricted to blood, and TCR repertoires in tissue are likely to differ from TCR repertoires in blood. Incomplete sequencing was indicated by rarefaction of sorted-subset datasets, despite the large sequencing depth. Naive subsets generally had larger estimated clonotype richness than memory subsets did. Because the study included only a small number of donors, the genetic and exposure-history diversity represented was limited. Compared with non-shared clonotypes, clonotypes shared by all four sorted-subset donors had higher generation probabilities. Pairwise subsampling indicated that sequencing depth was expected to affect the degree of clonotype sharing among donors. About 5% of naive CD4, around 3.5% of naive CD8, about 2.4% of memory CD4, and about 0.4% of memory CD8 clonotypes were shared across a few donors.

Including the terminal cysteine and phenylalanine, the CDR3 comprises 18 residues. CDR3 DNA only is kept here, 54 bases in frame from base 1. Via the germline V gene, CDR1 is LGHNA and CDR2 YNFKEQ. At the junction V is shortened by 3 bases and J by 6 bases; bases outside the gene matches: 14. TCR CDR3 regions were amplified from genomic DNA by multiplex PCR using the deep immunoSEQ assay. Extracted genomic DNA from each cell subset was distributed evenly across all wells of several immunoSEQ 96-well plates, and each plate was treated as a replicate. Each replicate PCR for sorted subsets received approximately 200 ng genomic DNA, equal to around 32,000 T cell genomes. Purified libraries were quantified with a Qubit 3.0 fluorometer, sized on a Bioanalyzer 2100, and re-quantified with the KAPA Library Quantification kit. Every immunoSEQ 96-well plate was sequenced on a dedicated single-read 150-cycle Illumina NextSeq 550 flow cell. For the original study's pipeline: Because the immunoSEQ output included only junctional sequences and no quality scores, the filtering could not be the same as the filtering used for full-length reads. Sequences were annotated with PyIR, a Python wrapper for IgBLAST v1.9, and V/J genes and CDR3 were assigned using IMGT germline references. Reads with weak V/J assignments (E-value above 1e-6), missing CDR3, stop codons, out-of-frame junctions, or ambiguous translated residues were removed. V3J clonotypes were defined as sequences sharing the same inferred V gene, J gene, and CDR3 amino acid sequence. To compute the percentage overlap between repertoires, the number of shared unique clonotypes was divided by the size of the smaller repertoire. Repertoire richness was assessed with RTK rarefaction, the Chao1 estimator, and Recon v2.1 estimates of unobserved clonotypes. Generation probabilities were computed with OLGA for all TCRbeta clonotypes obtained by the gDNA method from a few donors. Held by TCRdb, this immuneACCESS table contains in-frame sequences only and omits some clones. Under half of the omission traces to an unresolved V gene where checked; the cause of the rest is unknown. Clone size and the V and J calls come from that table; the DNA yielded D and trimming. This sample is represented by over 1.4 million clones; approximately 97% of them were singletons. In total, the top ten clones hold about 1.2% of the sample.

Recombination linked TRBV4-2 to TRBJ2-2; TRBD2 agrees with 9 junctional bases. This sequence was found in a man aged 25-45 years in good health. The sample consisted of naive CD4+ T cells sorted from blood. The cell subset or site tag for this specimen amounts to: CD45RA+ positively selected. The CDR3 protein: CASSHPVWRGRAPGELFF. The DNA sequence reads TGTGCCAGCAGCCACCCTGTTTGGCGCGGGAGGGCCCCCGGGGAGCTGTTTTTT.